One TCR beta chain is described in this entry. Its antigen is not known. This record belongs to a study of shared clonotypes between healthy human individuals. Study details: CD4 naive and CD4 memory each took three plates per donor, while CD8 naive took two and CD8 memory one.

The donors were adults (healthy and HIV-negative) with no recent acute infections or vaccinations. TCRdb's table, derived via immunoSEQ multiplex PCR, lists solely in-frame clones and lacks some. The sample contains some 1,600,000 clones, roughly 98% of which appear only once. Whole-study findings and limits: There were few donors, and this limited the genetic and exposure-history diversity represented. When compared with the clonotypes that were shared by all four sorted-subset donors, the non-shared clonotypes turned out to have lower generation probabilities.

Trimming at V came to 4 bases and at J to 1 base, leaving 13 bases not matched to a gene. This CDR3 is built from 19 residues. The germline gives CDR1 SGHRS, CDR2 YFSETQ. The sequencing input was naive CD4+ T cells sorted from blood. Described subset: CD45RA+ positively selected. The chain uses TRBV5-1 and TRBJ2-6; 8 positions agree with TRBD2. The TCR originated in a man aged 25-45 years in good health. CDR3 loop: CASSPHPGLAESGANVLTF. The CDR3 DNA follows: TGCGCCAGCAGCCCTCATCCCGGACTAGCAGAATCTGGGGCCAACGTCCTGACTTTC.